The 28 T cell receptor beta chains in this list originate from one sample, sequenced in a study of T cell repertoires in cytomegalovirus infection. MiXCR, applied by TCRdb to the reads, yields one record per CDR3 protein. In the table there are roughly 920,000 distinct CDR3 sequences, approximately 31% of which are singletons. These receptors have no identified antigens. This specimen was cultured CD8+ T cells from PBMCs, taken from culture after CMV antigen stimulation. The receptors stem from a human donor in good health (CMV status not recorded). Some clones in this sample may be carry-over from other donors' samples.

The CDR3 protein is CASSLQRGATDTQYF. CDR3 sequence (DNA): TGTGCCAGCAGCTTACAGAGGGGGGCCACAGATACGCAGTATTTT. This chain links TRBV7-9 with TRBJ2-3; D may match TRBD1 or TRBD2 (6 bases each). In germline, CDR1 is SEHNR, CDR2 FQNEAQ (reference sequence). The CDR3 loop spans 15 amino acids. Trimming cost V 2 bases and J 2 bases, with 11 bases left between them. The variable domain in full, completed from reference TRBV7-9 and TRBJ2-3, reads DTGVSQNPRHKITKRGQNVTFRCDPISEHNRLYWYRQTLGQGPEFLTYFQNEAQLEKSRLLSDRFSAERPKGSFSTLEIQRTEQGDSAMYLCASSLQRGATDTQYFGPGTRLTVL.

CDR3 region: CASSPFLSSNRDRPGELFF. The CDR3, as DNA: TGTGCCAGCTCTCCCTTTCTTTCCAGTAACCGGGACCGCCCTGGGGAGCTGTTTTTT. This chain uses TRBV5-5 with TRBJ2-2, with D tentatively TRBD1 or TRBD2 (5 bases each). Trimming removed 7 bases from V and 8 bases from J, with 33 bases in between. There are 19 residues in the CDR3. CDR1 is SGHKS and CDR2 is YYEKEE in the germline V gene (reference sequence). The full variable domain, with the rest looked up from reference TRBV5-5 and TRBJ2-2, is DAGVTQSPTHLIKTRGQQVTLRCSPISGHKSVSWYQQVLGQGPQFIFQYYEKEERGRGNFPDRFSARQFPNYSSELNVNALLLGDSALYLCASSPFLSSNRDRPGELFFGEGSRLTVL.

Comment on this clonotype: This sequence may be a read error, since a much larger clone differs from it by one base. The chain links TRBV7-2 to TRBJ1-1; D gene ambiguous. This CDR3 is built from 14 residues. Germline V gives CDR1 SGHTA, CDR2 FQGNSA. The chain's CDR3 is CANSLVMANTEAFF. In DNA form, the CDR3 reads TGTGCCAACAGCTTGGTAATGGCGAACACTGAAGCTTTCTTT.

The rearrangement joins TRBV28 to TRBJ2-5; possible D gene TRBD1, 6 bases. V was clipped by 6 bases and J by 4 bases, with 15 bases between them. The CDR3 consists of 14 residues. Per the germline V gene, CDR1 is MDHEN and CDR2 is SYDVKM. The CDR3, as DNA: TGTGCCAGCAGCCTACAGGGAATTGGAGAGACCCAGTACTTC. Translation: CASSLQGIGETQYF.

This clonotype was counted a few times. The chain carries TRBV2 and TRBJ1-1; 7 bases match TRBD1. The CDR3 is made up of 17 amino acids. Trimming cost V 0 bases and J 6 bases; bases outside gene matches: 13. Germline values: CDR1 SNHLY, CDR2 FYNNEI. The CDR3 nucleotides are TGTGCCAGCAGTGAAGCCTATTCGACAGGGTCGTTTCCTGAAGCTTTCTTT. Translating it yields CASSEAYSTGSFPEAFF.

The chain couples TRBV25-1 to TRBJ2-3; D gene unclear. The CDR3 extends over 14 amino acids. The germline V and J ends were trimmed by 3 bases and 2 bases, with 9 bases remaining between them. Germline V CDR1 and CDR2: MGHDK, SYGVNS. The CDR3 here is CASSEPLLTDTQYF. The CDR3 nucleotides read TGTGCCAGCAGTGAGCCCCTCCTCACAGATACGCAGTATTTT. The full variable domain, in which reference TRBV25-1 and TRBJ2-3 provide the parts outside the CDR3, is EADIYQTPRYLVIGTGKKITLECSQTMGHDKMYWYQQDPGMELHLIHYSYGVNSTEKGDLSSESTVSRIRTEHFPLTLESARPSHTSQYLCASSEPLLTDTQYFGPGTRLTVL.

There are a few counts of this clonotype. The rearrangement uses TRBV7-6 and TRBJ2-5, with 7 bases fitting TRBD2. The CDR3 is 15 residues long. V lost 5 bases and J lost 2; bases outside the gene matches: 8. Germline lookup yields CDR1 SGHVS and CDR2 FNYEAQ. The CDR3 nucleotides are TGTGCCAGCAGCCCAAGGGCGGGGGATCAAGAGACCCAGTACTTC. Residues: CASSPRAGDQETQYF.

This chain joins TRBV19 and TRBJ1-1; tentative D call: TRBD1 (5 bases). V lost 6 bases and J 3 bases, leaving 14 bases between the germline ends. The CDR3 loop spans 14 amino acids. Germline V lookup: CDR1 LNHDA, CDR2 SQIVND (reference sequence). The CDR3 DNA is TGTGCCAGTAGAATACAGGCCAGATACACTGAAGCTTTCTTT. Protein: CASRIQARYTEAFF.

A note on this clonotype: One end of the junction is discordant with germline, which a read error may explain. The rearrangement links TRBV7-9 to TRBJ1-1, with D tentatively TRBD1 (6 bases). The CDR3 sequence is 16 residues long. The germline V gene encodes CDR1 SEHNR and CDR2 FQNEAQ (reference sequence). The CDR3 sequence: CVSSPPDSPMNTEAFF. Here the CDR3 DNA reads TGTGTCAGCAGCCCCCCGGACAGTCCCATGAACACTGAAGCTTTCTTT.

This clonotype was observed a handful of times. This rearrangement joins TRBV24-1 to TRBJ2-1; tentative D call: TRBD2 (5 bases). V was cut by 4 bases and J by 5 bases, with 14 bases left in between. There are 15 residues in the CDR3. Germline V gene sequence: CDR1 KGHDR, CDR2 SFDVKD. The CDR3 sequence: CATSEVGDSDNEQFF. CDR3 coding DNA: TGTGCCACCAGTGAGGTCGGGGATAGTGACAATGAGCAGTTCTTC.

The chain is built from TRBV20-1 and TRBJ1-5; no reliable D call. The length of the CDR3 is 16 residues. Germline CDR1 is DFQATT and CDR2 is SNEGSKA (reference sequence). V shed 0 bases and J shed 0 bases, with 12 bases lying between them. CDR3 nucleotide sequence: TGCAGTGCTAGAGACTTCGCGGGGTATAGCAATCAGCCCCAGCATTTT. Translating it yields CSARDFAGYSNQPQHF.

In this sample, this clonotype turned up a few times. V usage is TRBV6-8 and J usage is TRBJ1-2, with D uncertain. There are 15 residues in the CDR3. CDR1 and CDR2 from the germline V gene are MNHGY and SAAAGT. V shed 4 bases and J shed 6 bases, with 18 bases lying between them. Written as DNA, the CDR3 is TGTGCCAGCAGTTCAGTACAGAATTTTAAGCATGGCTACACCTTC. Amino acid sequence: CASSSVQNFKHGYTF.

In its sample, this clonotype was seen a few times. The CDR3 nucleotides read TGTGCCAGCAGCTTAGGGTCCGGGGGTGTTATGGATACGCAGTATTTT. Translated: CASSLGSGGVMDTQYF. The chain employs TRBV7-9 and TRBJ2-3; perhaps TRBD2 as D (6 bases). This CDR3 region has 16 residues. V shed 1 base and J shed 6 bases, with 17 bases lying between them. Germline V gene data show CDR1 as SEHNR and CDR2 as FQNEAQ (reference sequence).

In this sample, this clonotype turned up many times. The chain links TRBV7-8 to TRBJ1-1, with D unclear. V shed 3 bases and J shed 4 bases, with 18 bases lying between them. The CDR3 is 16 residues long. Germline CDR1 and CDR2: SGHVS and FQNEAQ. CDR3 region: CASSFLDKSSSTEAFF. The CDR3 DNA follows: TGTGCCAGCAGCTTCCTAGACAAGTCATCCTCCACTGAAGCTTTCTTT.

V gene TRBV29-1 combines with J gene TRBJ2-1, with D tentatively TRBD2 (6 bases). Germline CDR1 and CDR2: SQVTM and ANQGSEA. The CDR3 extends over 13 amino acids. Trimming left V 2 bases short and J 3 bases short, with 8 bases between. In DNA form, the CDR3 reads TGCAGCGTTGAATCGGGGGTCTACAATGAGCAGTTCTTC. It yields the protein CSVESGVYNEQFF.

The rearrangement uses TRBV6-8 and TRBJ1-1, with unresolved D. This CDR3 is 13 amino acids long. V lost 8 bases, J lost 0 bases, and 10 bases lay in between. CDR1 is MNHGY, CDR2 SAAAGT, per germline. CDR3 coding DNA: TGTGCCAGCCTGGCAGAATTGAACACTGAAGCTTTCTTT. Its translation is CASLAELNTEAFF.

As to this clonotype: Germline is not matched at one junction end, which may reflect a read error. This chain uses TRBV7-9 with TRBJ1-1; D perhaps matches TRBD1 (6 bases). This CDR3 contains 12 residues. Germline V gene data show CDR1 as SEHNR and CDR2 as FQNEAQ (reference sequence). CDR3 sequence: CVSSQDRFEAFF. In DNA form, the CDR3 reads TGTGTCAGCAGCCAAGACAGGTTTGAAGCTTTCTTT. The entire variable domain, with the rest obtained from reference TRBV7-9 and TRBJ1-1, is as follows: DTGVSQNPRHKITKRGQNVTFRCDPISEHNRLYWYRQTLGQGPEFLTYFQNEAQLEKSRLLSDRFSAERPKGSFSTLEIQRTEQGDSAMYLCVSSQDRFEAFFGQGTRLTVV.

This clonotype was found many times. V usage is TRBV7-6 and J usage is TRBJ2-7; 10 bases fit TRBD1. The CDR3 spans 15 residues. The V segment lost 0 bases and the J segment 2 bases; nucleotides outside the gene matches: 1. The germline V gene has CDR1 SGHVS and CDR2 FNYEAQ. Here the CDR3 reads CASSLAGTGAYEQYF. CDR3 DNA: TGTGCCAGCAGCTTAGCCGGGACAGGGGCCTACGAGCAGTACTTC.

V is TRBV29-1 and J is TRBJ2-1; the D is unclear. V lost 6 bases and J 5 bases, leaving 5 bases between the germline ends. The CDR3 sequence is 10 residues long. The V gene's germline CDR1 is SQVTM and CDR2 ANQGSEA. The CDR3 protein is CSVVHNEQFF. In DNA form, the CDR3 reads TGCAGCGTCGTTCACAATGAGCAGTTCTTC.

J is TRBJ2-6 and V is TRBV27; unclear D gene. The length of the CDR3 is 17 residues. V lost 4 bases and J lost 0, with 13 bases in between. The germline V gene has CDR1 MNHEY and CDR2 SMNVEV (reference sequence). The CDR3 sequence: CASSSTVSYSGANVLTF. The DNA of the CDR3 is TGTGCCAGCAGTTCAACAGTTTCTTACTCTGGGGCCAACGTCCTGACTTTC.

The chain couples TRBV6-1 to TRBJ1-5; unclear D gene. This CDR3 comprises 13 residues. Trimming removed 1 base at V and 5 bases at J, with 6 bases between. From germline, CDR1 is MNHNS and CDR2 SASEGT. DNA of the CDR3: TGTGCCAGCAGTGAAGTCCCCCATCAGCCCCAGCATTTT. This sequence encodes CASSEVPHQPQHF.

The chain recombines TRBV19 with TRBJ1-5; TRBD1 might be the D (6 bases). The CDR3 sequence is 14 residues long. Trimming pared 9 bases from V and 7 bases from J, leaving 19 bases between. The V gene's germline CDR1 is LNHDA and CDR2 SQIVND (reference sequence). Written as DNA, the CDR3 is TGTGCCAGCAGACCCGGACAGATCAACCAGCCCCAGCATTTT. It yields the protein CASRPGQINQPQHF. Based on the CDR3 plus reference TRBV19 and TRBJ1-5, the full variable domain is DGGITQSPKYLFRKEGQNVTLSCEQNLNHDAMYWYRQDPGQGLRLIYYSQIVNDFQKGDIAEGYSVSREKKESFPLTVTSAQKNPTAFYLCASRPGQINQPQHFGDGTRLSIL.

This chain connects TRBV6-5 to TRBJ2-3; perhaps TRBD1 as D (6 bases). Germline V lookup: CDR1 MNHEY, CDR2 SVGAGI. The CDR3 runs to 14 residues. Between the trimmed V and J ends, which lost 8 bases and 4 bases, there was a span of 16 bases. This CDR3 reads CASRRWGLADTQYF. The CDR3 nucleotides read TGTGCCAGCCGAAGATGGGGGCTGGCAGATACGCAGTATTTT.

The chain links TRBV20-1 to TRBJ2-1; 14 bases are a match to TRBD2. V was clipped by 1 base and J by 0 bases; unmatched bases: 5. This CDR3 is 18 amino acids long. CDR1 is DFQATT and CDR2 is SNEGSKA in the germline V gene (reference sequence). CDR3 coding DNA: TGCAGTGCTAGAGCTGGGACTAGCGGGGGAAGCTCCTACAATGAGCAGTTCTTC. It encodes CSARAGTSGGSSYNEQFF.

The rearrangement uses TRBV7-9 and TRBJ2-6; D gene ambiguous. CDR1 is SEHNR and CDR2 is FQNEAQ in the germline V gene (reference sequence). The V and J ends lost 5 bases and 2 bases respectively, with 10 bases between them. This CDR3 has 15 residues. The CDR3 loop reads CASSGIGAGANVLTF. The CDR3 DNA follows: TGTGCCAGCAGCGGGATTGGGGCTGGGGCCAACGTCCTGACTTTC.

This chain connects TRBV7-6 to TRBJ1-1; D is ambiguous. Trimming took off 5 bases at V and 4 bases at J, with 17 bases between the two ends. Germline CDR1 and CDR2: SGHVS and FNYEAQ. This CDR3 comprises 15 residues. The CDR3 sequence: CASSDPAGRGTEAFF. CDR3 in DNA: TGTGCCAGCAGCGACCCCGCAGGAAGAGGCACTGAAGCTTTCTTT.

The table lists this clonotype with a few counts. V gene TRBV7-6 combines with J gene TRBJ2-2; D ambiguous. The germline gives CDR1 SGHVS, CDR2 FNYEAQ. CDR3 length equals 18 residues. Trimming removed 1 base from V and 0 bases from J, with 15 bases in between. CDR3 in DNA: TGTGCCAGCAGCTTAGGGCTCTGGACGGATTCGAACACCGGGGAGCTGTTTTTT. Translation: CASSLGLWTDSNTGELFF.

The chain joins TRBV7-9 to TRBJ2-3, with 7 bases aligning to TRBD2. CDR1 and CDR2 (germline): SEHNR, FQNEAQ (reference sequence). Trimming took 5 bases from V and 4 from J; bases not matched to a gene: 12. The CDR3 extends over 16 amino acids. The CDR3 protein is CASSLVASGVSDTQYF. The CDR3 coding sequence is TGTGCCAGCAGCCTCGTTGCTAGCGGCGTATCAGATACGCAGTATTTT.